Below are 18 T cell receptor beta chains sequenced from a single sample in a study of blood T cell repertoires in COVID-19. The protocol was immunoSEQ multiplex PCR, while the TCRdb copy is restricted to in-frame clones and leaves out a portion. The table lists a few hundred thousand clones, roughly 80% of them singletons. The sequenced sample consisted of peripheral blood. The receptors here all came from an elderly man with acute or convalescent COVID-19.

This chain uses TRBV30 with TRBJ2-7; tentative D call: TRBD1 (5 bases). From germline, CDR1 is GTSNPN and CDR2 SVGIG (reference sequence). The CDR3 contains 15 residues. Trimming removed 0 bases from V and 0 bases from J, with 12 bases in between. Here the CDR3 reads CAWSVGAVSSYEQYF. In DNA, the CDR3 is TGTGCCTGGAGTGTAGGGGCGGTATCCTCCTACGAGCAGTACTTC. The complete variable domain, with remaining parts taken from reference TRBV30 and TRBJ2-7, reads SQTIHQWPATLVQPVGSPLSLECTVEGTSNPNLYWYRQAAGRGLQLLFYSVGIGQISSEVPQNLSASRPQDRQFILSSKKLLLSDSGFYLCAWSVGAVSSYEQYFGPGTRLTVT.

This clone was counted a few times. V usage is TRBV19 and J usage is TRBJ1-2; D perhaps matches TRBD1 (6 bases). CDR1 is LNHDA and CDR2 is SQIVND in the germline V gene (reference sequence). The CDR3 totals 15 residues. The V and J ends lost 5 bases and 0 bases respectively, with 13 bases between them. CDR3 protein: CASSLPGQANYGYTF. Here the CDR3 DNA reads TGTGCCAGTAGTCTACCGGGACAAGCTAACTATGGCTACACCTTC.

V and J are TRBV5-5 and TRBJ1-1, with a weak D call TRBD1 (6 bases). Per the germline V gene, CDR1 is SGHKS and CDR2 is YYEKEE (reference sequence). The CDR3 covers 16 residues. V lost 3 bases to trimming and J lost 5 bases, with 20 bases between them. Written as DNA, the CDR3 is TGTGCCAGCAGCTCGGGGTGGGGGCGCGTGGAAACTGAAGCTTTCTTT. Translated: CASSSGWGRVETEAFF.

The gene calls are TRBV6-5 and TRBJ2-7; TRBD2 aligns across 7 bases. J was trimmed by 3 bases and V by 2 bases; bases with no gene match: 1. This CDR3 is built from 13 residues. Germline V gene sequence: CDR1 MNHEY, CDR2 SVGAGI. This CDR3 is CASSYGTNYEQYF. The CDR3 coding sequence is TGTGCCAGCAGTTACGGGACTAACTACGAGCAGTACTTC.

CDR3 sequence (DNA): TGTGCCAGCAGTGGTCCTAGCGGGAGGGGGGGGACGCAGTATTTT. Amino acids: CASSGPSGRGGTQYF. This chain joins TRBV27 and TRBJ2-3, with TRBD2 matching 12 bases. Germline V CDR1 and CDR2: MNHEY, SMNVEV (reference sequence). This CDR3 contains 15 residues. Trimming removed 5 bases from V and 9 bases from J; junction bases left unmatched: 9.

The CDR3 loop is CASSPGRTSGGDPYEQYF. The DNA for the CDR3 is TGCGCCAGCAGCCCAGGAAGGACTAGCGGGGGGGATCCCTACGAGCAGTACTTC. The genes are TRBV5-1 and TRBJ2-7, with 15 bases fitting TRBD2. The length of the CDR3 is 18 residues. With V trimmed by 4 bases and J by 2 bases, 10 bases remained unmatched. CDR1 SGHRS and CDR2 YFSETQ come from the germline V gene.

V gene TRBV10-2 combines with J gene TRBJ1-2; 9 bases are a match to TRBD1. Germline V gives CDR1 WSHSY, CDR2 SAAADI. Losses at the gene ends were 6 bases for V and 1 base for J; bases not matched to a gene: 3. The CDR3 has 14 residues. This CDR3 reads CASRTGGDNYGYTF. The DNA for the CDR3 is TGCGCCAGCAGGACAGGGGGAGATAACTATGGCTACACCTTC.

The gene calls are TRBV18 and TRBJ2-7, with a tentative D call TRBD2 (5 bases). The CDR3 is 14 residues long. Trimming took off 5 bases at V and 3 bases at J, with 14 bases between the two ends. Germline V lookup: CDR1 KGHSH, CDR2 LQKENI. CDR3 sequence reads: CASSSGVGNYEQYF. The CDR3 nucleotides are TGTGCCAGCTCATCCGGGGTTGGGAACTACGAGCAGTACTTC.

The rearrangement joins TRBV6-5 to TRBJ2-5; no definite D call. The CDR3 runs 15 residues. With 6 bases removed from V and 5 bases from J, the gap between germline ends came to 19 bases. Germline-derived CDR1 and CDR2 are MNHEY and SVGAGI. The CDR3 here is CASSPKSELTETQYF. As DNA, the CDR3 is TGTGCCAGCAGCCCAAAAAGCGAGTTAACGGAGACCCAGTACTTC.

The chain couples TRBV11-2 to TRBJ2-7; 7 nucleotides align to TRBD1. The CDR3 consists of 19 residues. V shed 5 bases, J shed 4 bases, and the junction held 23 bases outside the gene matches. CDR1 SGHAT and CDR2 FQNNGV come from the germline V gene. CDR3 amino acids: CASSPSLIEGANNQYEQYF. The DNA of the CDR3 is TGTGCCAGCAGCCCATCCCTTATAGAGGGGGCGAATAATCAATACGAGCAGTACTTC. The full variable domain, in which reference TRBV11-2 and TRBJ2-7 provide the parts outside the CDR3, is EAGVAQSPRYKIIEKRQSVAFWCNPISGHATLYWYQQILGQGPKLLIQFQNNGVVDDSQLPKDRFSAERLKGVDSTLKIQPAKLEDSAVYLCASSPSLIEGANNQYEQYFGPGTRLTVT.

V gene TRBV9 combines with J gene TRBJ1-6; tentative D call: TRBD1 (6 bases). The V gene lost 10 bases and the J gene lost 4 bases, with 18 bases spanning the gap. Germline V lookup: CDR1 SGDLS, CDR2 YYNGEE. The CDR3 has 15 amino acids. CDR3 DNA sequence: TGTGCCTTCTTCCCGGGACATCAGTATAATTCACCCCTCCACTTT. Translation gives CAFFPGHQYNSPLHF.

The gene calls are TRBV19 and TRBJ1-5; D may be TRBD1 (5 bases). Trimming left V 7 bases short and J 0 bases short, with 10 bases between. Per germline, CDR1 LNHDA and CDR2 SQIVND (reference sequence). The CDR3 consists of 14 residues. The CDR3 region is CASTVQGSNQPQHF. The CDR3 nucleotides read TGTGCCAGTACGGTCCAGGGTAGCAATCAGCCCCAGCATTTT.

The rearrangement joins TRBV18 to TRBJ2-1, with 8 bases identical to TRBD1. The length of the CDR3 is 15 residues. Germline V gene lookup returns CDR1 KGHSH and CDR2 LQKENI. V was clipped by 6 bases and J by 5 bases; unmatched bases: 9. The DNA for the CDR3 is TGTGCCAGCTCGACAGGGGCCCTCAATAACAATGAGCAGTTCTTC. Translating it yields CASSTGALNNNEQFF.

J is TRBJ1-2 and V is TRBV9; 7 bases are a match to TRBD1. With 4 bases clipped from V and 2 bases from J, the junction kept 8 bases outside the gene matches. CDR3 length equals 15 residues. The germline V gene has CDR1 SGDLS and CDR2 YYNGEE. The CDR3 reads CASSPGGTVNYGYTF. The DNA of the CDR3 is TGTGCCAGCAGCCCGGGGGGGACAGTCAACTATGGCTACACCTTC.

The V gene is TRBV18, the J gene TRBJ2-5; unclear D gene. Germline V gene data show CDR1 as KGHSH and CDR2 as LQKENI. The length of the CDR3 is 11 residues. V lost 5 bases and J lost 3, with 4 bases in between. CDR3 in DNA: TGTGCCAGCTCATATAAAGAGACCCAGTACTTC. This codes for CASSYKETQYF. Complete variable domain (other parts from reference TRBV18 and TRBJ2-5): NAGVMQNPRHLVRRRGQEARLRCSPMKGHSHVYWYRQLPEEGLKFMVYLQKENIIDESGMPKERFSAEFPKEGPSILRIQQVVRGDSAAYFCASSYKETQYFGPGTRLLVL.

The rearrangement joins TRBV7-9 to TRBJ2-7, with D possibly being TRBD1 (5 bases). Trimming removed 3 bases from V and 9 bases from J, with 18 bases in between. Germline V gene sequence: CDR1 SEHNR, CDR2 FQNEAQ (reference sequence). The CDR3 has 14 residues. The CDR3 sequence: CASSFVSGHQLQYF. The CDR3 nucleotides are TGTGCCAGCAGCTTCGTGTCAGGGCACCAACTGCAGTACTTC.

The chain couples TRBV20-1 to TRBJ2-7; TRBD2 aligns across 8 bases. Germline V gene lookup returns CDR1 DFQATT and CDR2 SNEGSKA (reference sequence). CDR3 size: 15 residues. With 3 bases clipped from V and 3 bases from J, the junction kept 10 bases outside the gene matches. This chain's CDR3 is CSASQTGTSRYEQYF. CDR3 nucleotide sequence: TGCAGTGCTAGTCAGACCGGGACTAGTCGCTACGAGCAGTACTTC.

V usage is TRBV7-9 and J usage is TRBJ2-7; 7 nucleotides line up with TRBD2. CDR1 and CDR2 from the germline V gene are SEHNR and FQNEAQ (reference sequence). With V trimmed by 5 bases and J by 3 bases, 13 bases remained unmatched. The CDR3 length is 16 residues. The CDR3 sequence is CASSRDPGTTSYEQYF. Here the CDR3 DNA reads TGTGCCAGCAGCCGAGACCCCGGGACTACGAGCTACGAGCAGTACTTC.